Listed below are T cell receptor beta chains from one sample, sequenced in a study of technical replicates of blood from a handful of donors. Profiling relied on immunoSEQ multiplex PCR, and the TCRdb table lists in-frame clones only, not all of them. The repertoire consists of more than 15,000 clones, with around nine tenths occurring once and the leading ten covering roughly 9.6%. Sequencing used PBMCs. All receptors derive from a human donor in good health. The CDR3 runs from the conserved cysteine through the conserved F or W. The D gene is left open where the match is weak. Expanded clones get a size class; other rows say once, few or many, or leave the size out.

clone size,J gene,V gene,D gene,CDR3 protein,CDR3 DNA
.,TRBJ1-5,TRBV4-1,.,CASSQDFGSGPQHF,TGCGCCAGCAGCCAAGATTTTGGGAGTGGGCCCCAGCATTTT
.,TRBJ2-3,TRBV14,TRBD2,CASGTSGADTQYF,TGTGCCAGCGGGACTAGCGGAGCAGATACGCAGTATTTT
.,TRBJ2-2,TRBV2,TRBD2,CASRAGTSGPTGELFF,TGTGCCAGCAGAGCTGGGACTAGCGGGCCCACCGGGGAGCTGTTTTTT
.,TRBJ1-5,TRBV2,.,CASRPNSINQPQHF,TGTGCCAGCAGACCTAACTCGATCAATCAGCCCCAGCATTTT
.,TRBJ2-3,TRBV27,TRBD2,CASSLPLRTSGNDTQYF,TGTGCCAGCAGTTTACCCTTAAGGACTAGCGGGAACGATACGCAGTATTTT
.,TRBJ2-1,TRBV23-1,TRBD2,CASSQCLGMTFPLYSGQTYNEQFF,TGCGCCAGCAGTCAATGCCTCGGGATGACCTTCCCTCTGTATAGCGGGCAAACCTACAATGAGCAGTTCTTC
.,TRBJ2-3,TRBV5-4,.,CATLAGVGMADTQYF,TGTGCCACCCTGGCCGGGGTTGGAATGGCAGATACGCAGTATTTT
.,TRBJ2-2,TRBV10-1,.,CASSRGVTGELFF,TGCGCCAGCAGCAGGGGGGTCACCGGGGAGCTGTTTTTT
.,TRBJ1-5,TRBV19,.,CASTGLHANQPQHF,TGTGCCAGTACCGGGTTACATGCCAATCAGCCCCAGCATTTT
.,TRBJ2-7,TRBV4-2,.,CASSDSTYEQYF,TGTGCCAGCAGCGATAGTACCTACGAGCAGTACTTC
.,TRBJ2-3,TRBV19,.,CASSYGGYTDTQYF,TGTGCCAGTAGTTATGGCGGATACACAGATACGCAGTATTTT
.,TRBJ2-2,TRBV9,.,CASSVAANTGELFF,TGTGCCAGCAGCGTAGCTGCGAACACCGGGGAGCTGTTTTTT
.,TRBJ2-1,TRBV2,.,CASSEGRVNEQFF,TGTGCCAGCAGTGAGGGCAGGGTTAATGAGCAGTTCTTC
.,TRBJ2-1,TRBV11-2,TRBD2,CASSFSLRSSGGNEQFF,TGTGCCAGCAGCTTTTCTTTACGCTCCTCGGGGGGGAATGAGCAGTTCTTC
.,TRBJ2-1,TRBV28,.,CASSSTGQTPHNEQFF,TGTGCCAGCAGTTCCACTGGGCAGACCCCCCACAATGAGCAGTTCTTC
.,TRBJ2-3,TRBV28,.,CASSLAGLSTDTQYF,TGTGCCAGCAGTTTAGCGGGTCTAAGCACAGATACGCAGTATTTT
.,TRBJ2-1,TRBV7-6,.,CASSLISPAGEQFF,TGTGCCAGCAGCTTAATATCTCCAGCAGGTGAGCAGTTCTTC
.,TRBJ1-1,TRBV7-9,TRBD1,CASSLGLGRGHGTEAFF,TGTGCCAGCAGCTTAGGGCTGGGAAGGGGGCATGGCACTGAAGCTTTCTTT
.,TRBJ2-1,TRBV10-3,.,CATTGEGGLNEQFF,TGTGCCACCACCGGGGAGGGGGGGCTGAATGAGCAGTTCTTC
few,TRBJ2-2,TRBV7-2,TRBD2,CASSTGLAGVSGELFF,TGTGCCAGCAGCACCGGACTAGCGGGAGTATCCGGGGAGCTGTTTTTT
once,TRBJ2-1,TRBV19,TRBD1,CASSITGTGYNEQFF,TGTGCCAGTAGTATCACCGGGACAGGGTACAATGAGCAGTTCTTC
.,TRBJ2-1,TRBV10-3,.,CATQAVGRGTEQFF,TGTGCCACCCAGGCGGTCGGGAGAGGTACTGAGCAGTTCTTC
.,TRBJ2-2,TRBV19,TRBD1,CASRAGTANTGELFF,TGTGCCAGTAGGGCCGGGACAGCGAACACCGGGGAGCTGTTTTTT
.,TRBJ1-1,TRBV10-3,.,CAIRRDTEAFF,TGTGCCATCCGCCGGGACACTGAAGCTTTCTTT
.,TRBJ2-2,TRBV6-5,.,CASSYGVSAGELFF,TGTGCCAGCAGTTACGGGGTTAGCGCCGGGGAGCTGTTTTTT
.,TRBJ2-7,TRBV5-1,TRBD2,CASSLGSSGSGYEQYF,TGCGCCAGCAGCTTGGGCAGTAGCGGGAGTGGCTACGAGCAGTACTTC
few,TRBJ2-7,TRBV6-6,.,CASRRDTTYEQYF,TGTGCCAGCAGAAGGGACACCACCTACGAGCAGTACTTC
.,TRBJ1-2,TRBV7-8,TRBD1,CASGQGAPGYGYTF,TGTGCCAGCGGACAGGGGGCGCCCGGCTATGGCTACACCTTC
.,TRBJ2-1,TRBV13,TRBD1,CASSWYRGSSYNEQFF,TGTGCCAGCAGCTGGTACAGGGGGAGCTCCTACAATGAGCAGTTCTTC
.,TRBJ2-1,TRBV28,TRBD2,CASSPSLLAGHSNEQFF,TGTGCCAGCAGTCCCTCCCTGTTAGCGGGGCATAGCAATGAGCAGTTCTTC
.,TRBJ2-1,TRBV27,.,CASTGGQGGEQFF,TGTGCCAGCACCGGGGGGCAGGGAGGCGAGCAGTTCTTC
.,TRBJ1-2,TRBV7-2,TRBD1,CASRDRGSDGYTF,TGTGCCAGCAGGGACAGGGGATCGGATGGCTACACCTTC
.,TRBJ2-5,TRBV18,TRBD2,CASSVSGRVQETQYF,TGTGCCAGCTCAGTTAGCGGGAGGGTTCAAGAGACCCAGTACTTC
.,TRBJ1-2,TRBV5-4,.,CASSPGGPPGDYGYTF,TGTGCCAGCAGCCCAGGAGGGCCCCCTGGAGACTATGGCTACACCTTC
.,TRBJ2-5,TRBV28,.,CASSLRSGRQETQYF,TGTGCCAGCAGTTTAAGGTCAGGGCGACAAGAGACCCAGTACTTC
.,TRBJ2-7,TRBV11-3,.,CASSYGPRYEQYF,TGTGCCAGCAGCTACGGTCCACGCTACGAGCAGTACTTC
.,TRBJ1-2,TRBV7-2,TRBD1,CASSPNAGGGFDGYTF,TGTGCCAGCAGCCCGAACGCAGGGGGCGGTTTTGATGGCTACACCTTC
.,TRBJ1-5,TRBV30,TRBD1,CAWSGGTGGQGNQPQHF,TGTGCCTGGAGTGGGGGGACAGGGGGACAGGGCAATCAGCCCCAGCATTTT
.,TRBJ2-2,TRBV7-3,.,CASSLKGPPFNTGELFF,TGTGCCAGCAGCTTAAAGGGGCCCCCTTTTAACACCGGGGAGCTGTTTTTT
.,TRBJ2-7,TRBV5-1,.,CASSLGLRELSYFEQYF,TGCGCCAGCAGCTTAGGGCTGCGGGAACTTTCCTACTTCGAGCAGTACTTC
.,TRBJ2-5,TRBV30,.,CAWRLAGVETQYF,TGTGCCTGGAGGCTGGCAGGGGTCGAGACCCAGTACTTC
few,TRBJ2-7,TRBV9,.,CASSGGRGGITYEQYF,TGTGCCAGCAGCGGAGGCCGAGGGGGAATCACCTACGAGCAGTACTTC
.,TRBJ1-3,TRBV12-2,.,CASRPGQGSSSGNTIYF,TGTGCAAGTCGCCCGGGACAGGGTAGCTCCTCTGGAAACACCATATATTTT
.,TRBJ1-6,TRBV27,.,CASSLSPISPLHF,TGTGCCAGCAGTTTATCCCCCATTTCACCCCTCCACTTT
.,TRBJ2-1,TRBV6-5,TRBD2,CASSIAGTEYNEQFF,TGTGCCAGCAGTATAGCGGGGACTGAGTACAATGAGCAGTTCTTC
.,TRBJ2-1,TRBV27,TRBD2,CATVPLAGVYNEQFF,TGTGCCACCGTTCCTCTAGCGGGCGTTTACAATGAGCAGTTCTTC
.,TRBJ2-3,TRBV28,.,CASSSRRGRESGTDTQYF,TGTGCCAGCAGTTCACGACGGGGGCGGGAGAGTGGCACAGATACGCAGTATTTT
.,TRBJ2-4,TRBV29-1,.,CSAGGIQNIQYF,TGCAGCGCGGGGGGCATACAAAACATTCAGTACTTC
few,TRBJ1-2,TRBV21-1,.,CASSKDRGHGYTF,TGTGCCAGCAGCAAAGACAGGGGGCATGGCTACACCTTC
few,TRBJ2-7,TRBV4-2,.,CASSPPVGGESPEQYF,TGTGCCAGCAGCCCCCCGGTGGGGGGAGAGTCTCCCGAGCAGTACTTC
.,TRBJ2-3,TRBV28,TRBD1,CASSGSDRGVDTQYF,TGTGCCAGCAGCGGATCGGACAGGGGTGTAGATACGCAGTATTTT
once,TRBJ2-3,TRBV7-8,.,CASSLALTDTQYF,TGTGCCAGCAGCTTAGCCCTCACAGATACGCAGTATTTT
.,TRBJ1-2,TRBV6-5,TRBD1,CASRGQGGGSYGYTF,TGTGCCAGCAGGGGACAGGGAGGAGGAAGCTATGGCTACACCTTC
.,TRBJ1-2,TRBV28,TRBD1,CASSHDRGTNYGYTF,TGTGCCAGCAGCCACGACAGGGGGACGAACTATGGCTACACCTTC
.,TRBJ2-5,TRBV14,TRBD1,CASSQGERTGKETQYF,TGTGCCAGCAGCCAAGGCGAACGGACAGGGAAAGAGACCCAGTACTTC
once,TRBJ2-1,TRBV6-1,TRBD2,CASRAGTSGSDEQFF,TGTGCCAGCCGAGCCGGGACTAGCGGGAGCGATGAGCAGTTCTTC
.,TRBJ2-4,TRBV6-1,TRBD1,CASSATGYKNIQYF,TGTGCCAGCAGTGCGACAGGGTACAAAAACATTCAGTACTTC
.,TRBJ2-5,TRBV4-1,TRBD2,CASSQDGAGAGETQYF,TGCGCCAGCAGCCAAGACGGCGCGGGAGCGGGGGAGACCCAGTACTTC
few,TRBJ1-5,TRBV21-1,.,CASSKGSHSNQPQHF,TGTGCCAGCAGCAAAGGGAGTCATAGCAATCAGCCCCAGCATTTT